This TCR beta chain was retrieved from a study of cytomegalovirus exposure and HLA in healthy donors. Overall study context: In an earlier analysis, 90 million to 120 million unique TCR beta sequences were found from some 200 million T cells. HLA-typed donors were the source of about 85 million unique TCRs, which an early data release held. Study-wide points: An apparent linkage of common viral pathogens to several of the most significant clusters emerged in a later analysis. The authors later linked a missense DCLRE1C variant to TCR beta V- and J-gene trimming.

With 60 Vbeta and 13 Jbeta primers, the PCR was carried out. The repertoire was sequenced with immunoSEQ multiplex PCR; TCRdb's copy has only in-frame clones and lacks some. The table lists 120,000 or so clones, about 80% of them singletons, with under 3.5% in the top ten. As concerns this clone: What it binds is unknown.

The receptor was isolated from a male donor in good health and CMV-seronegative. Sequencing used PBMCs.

The CDR3 region is CASSTDSNEKLFF. As DNA, the CDR3 is TGTGCCAGCAGCACGGACAGTAATGAAAAACTGTTTTTT. The chain carries TRBV5-5 and TRBJ1-4; weak D call: TRBD1 (6 bases). The germline CDR1 and CDR2 sequences are SGHKS and YYEKEE (reference sequence). The CDR3 extends over 13 amino acids. V was clipped by 4 bases and J by 4 bases, with 8 bases between them.